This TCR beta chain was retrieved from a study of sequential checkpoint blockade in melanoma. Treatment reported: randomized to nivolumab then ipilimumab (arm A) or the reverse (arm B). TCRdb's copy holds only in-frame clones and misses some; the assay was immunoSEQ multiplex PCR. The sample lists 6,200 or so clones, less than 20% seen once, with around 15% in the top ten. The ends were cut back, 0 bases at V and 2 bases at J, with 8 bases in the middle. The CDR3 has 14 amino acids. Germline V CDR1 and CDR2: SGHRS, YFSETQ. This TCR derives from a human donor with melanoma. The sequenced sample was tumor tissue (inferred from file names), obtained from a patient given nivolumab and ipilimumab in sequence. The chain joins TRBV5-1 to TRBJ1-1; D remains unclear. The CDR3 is CASSLADRNTEAFF. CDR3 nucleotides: TGCGCCAGCAGCTTGGCCGACCGAAACACTGAAGCTTTCTTT.